One and the same sample provided the 10 T cell receptor beta chains below, sequenced in a study of monozygotic twins with inflammatory bowel disease. TCRdb reanalyzed the 5' RACE reads and collapses them to one entry per CDR3 protein, without DNA. This listing includes about 440,000 distinct CDR3 sequences. Source material: blood. Every receptor here comes from a human donor with ulcerative colitis or Crohn's disease, or a healthy co-twin of an affected twin (not recorded which).

V usage is TRBV29-1 and J usage is TRBJ1-1. The CDR3 has 13 amino acids. Germline CDR1 and CDR2: SQVTM and ANQGSEA. This CDR3 is CSAMAGGNTEAFF.

The V gene is TRBV29-1, the J gene TRBJ2-7; TCRdb's D call of TRBD2 is untestable without DNA. The CDR3 contains 13 residues. CDR1 and CDR2 (germline): SQVTM, ANQGSEA. This chain's CDR3 is CSVQLAGRYEQYF.

The rearrangement joins TRBV5-1 to TRBJ1-1. There are 13 residues in the CDR3. Germline CDR1 is SGHRS and CDR2 is YFSETQ. CDR3 sequence reads: CASSQPMNTEAFF.

The gene calls are TRBV7-3 and TRBJ1-1; TCRdb calls TRBD1, which cannot be checked without DNA. Germline lookup yields CDR1 SGHTA and CDR2 FQGTGA. This CDR3 is built from 14 residues. CDR3 in amino acids: CASTTGPFNTEAFF.

The chain combines TRBV27 with TRBJ2-1; the D call from TCRdb, TRBD1, cannot be confirmed without DNA. The CDR3 sequence is 16 residues long. CDR1 MNHEY and CDR2 SMNVEV come from the germline V gene (reference sequence). CDR3 sequence reads: CASSWFGGPSYNEQFF.

The chain couples TRBV3-1 to TRBJ2-2; TCRdb designates TRBD1, a call that cannot be tested without DNA. Per germline, CDR1 LGHDT and CDR2 YNNKEL (reference sequence). The CDR3 extends over 14 amino acids. CDR3 in amino acids: CASRLGPPGGELFF.

The genes are TRBV28 and TRBJ2-7; TCRdb's D gene call, TRBD1, goes unchecked for lack of DNA. Germline values: CDR1 MDHEN, CDR2 SYDVKM. The CDR3 is made up of 12 amino acids. CDR3 protein: CASGTGLVEQYF. The full variable domain, rest sourced from reference TRBV28 and TRBJ2-7, is DVKVTQSSRYLVKRTGEKVFLECVQDMDHENMFWYRQDPGLGLRLIYFSYDVKMKEKGDIPEGYSVSREKKERFSLILESASTNQTSMYLCASGTGLVEQYFGPGTRLTVT.

The chain couples TRBV7-8 to TRBJ1-4; TCRdb selects TRBD1, and the lack of DNA leaves this call unchecked. CDR1 and CDR2 (germline): SGHVS, FQNEAQ. The CDR3 is 13 amino acids. The chain's CDR3 is CASRTGRSEKLFF.

The gene calls are TRBV27 and TRBJ1-2; TCRdb gives TRBD1 as the D gene, but with no DNA this cannot be confirmed. The CDR3 consists of 14 residues. The germline CDR1 and CDR2 sequences are MNHEY and SMNVEV (reference sequence). CDR3 amino acids: CASSLSMGRVGYTF.

This chain connects TRBV5-6 to TRBJ2-5; TCRdb names TRBD1, which stays unverified in the absence of DNA. The CDR3 is made up of 14 amino acids. The germline CDR1 and CDR2 sequences are SGHDT and YYEEEE. The CDR3 protein is CASSWRDAQETQYF.